These 9 T cell receptor beta chains came from one sample sequenced in a study of long-term antiretroviral therapy in people with HIV. Version v3.0 of the immunoSEQ assay ran at survey level. Sequencing used immunoSEQ multiplex PCR; TCRdb keeps in-frame clones, though not all of them. The table lists approximately 39,000 clones, over 75% of them singletons. The sample consisted of unsorted PBMCs, taken 1.5 years after starting antiretroviral therapy. These receptors were collected from a man younger than 30 with HIV.

The genes are TRBV12-5 and TRBJ2-1; D is possibly TRBD1 (6 bases). Germline values: CDR1 LGHNT, CDR2 FRNRAP. The CDR3 covers 13 residues. Trimming stripped 5 bases from V and 10 bases from J, with 15 bases between. CDR3 residues: CASGPGTPAEQFF. The CDR3 DNA reads TGTGCTAGTGGTCCCGGGACACCGGCCGAGCAGTTCTTC.

The chain recombines TRBV28 with TRBJ2-7, with 11 nucleotides matching TRBD2. Trimming cost V 8 bases and J 4 bases; bases outside gene matches: 10. Per germline, CDR1 MDHEN and CDR2 SYDVKM. This CDR3 contains 15 residues. CDR3 nucleotide sequence: TGTGCCAGCTCGAGGGGACTAGCGGTATTATACGAGCAGTACTTC. The encoded protein is CASSRGLAVLYEQYF.

The chain carries TRBV28 and TRBJ1-2; 7 nucleotides agree with TRBD1. J lost 8 bases, V lost 6 bases, and 6 bases had no gene match. The CDR3 has 12 amino acids. The germline V gene has CDR1 MDHEN and CDR2 SYDVKM. CDR3 sequence (DNA): TGTGCCAGCAGCCCGGACAGGAACGGCTACACCTTC. Translating it yields CASSPDRNGYTF.

This clone was counted once. The rearrangement joins TRBV28 to TRBJ2-1; 11 positions match TRBD2. The CDR3 sequence is 16 residues long. CDR1 is MDHEN and CDR2 is SYDVKM in the germline V gene. The trim removed 2 bases at V and 7 bases at J, leaving 7 bases unmatched. The CDR3 DNA reads as TGTGCCAGCAGTTTAAAAACTAGCGGGAGTCTGAATGAGCAGTTCTTC. Translation gives CASSLKTSGSLNEQFF.

V usage is TRBV28 and J usage is TRBJ2-7; 9 positions match TRBD2. Germline-derived CDR1 and CDR2 are MDHEN and SYDVKM. Germline trimming cut 3 bases from V and 7 bases from J; bases unmatched to any gene: 7. The CDR3 runs to 14 residues. As DNA, the CDR3 is TGTGCCAGCAGTTTCGGGACTAGCTCGAGGGAGCAGTACTTC. Translated, it gives CASSFGTSSREQYF.

This clone has just a few counts. The chain uses TRBV29-1 and TRBJ2-7; 11 bases are shared with TRBD1. V gave up 6 bases and J gave up 6 bases; unmatched junction bases: 7. The CDR3 covers 13 residues. Germline V gives CDR1 SQVTM, CDR2 ANQGSEA. The CDR3, as DNA: TGCAGCGTCCGGACAGGGGGCGCGACCGAGCAGTACTTC. Translation gives CSVRTGGATEQYF.

V usage is TRBV7-9 and J usage is TRBJ2-7; D unclear. The V gene lost 0 bases and the J gene lost 2 bases, with 5 bases spanning the gap. Germline values: CDR1 SEHNR, CDR2 FQNEAQ (reference sequence). This CDR3 has 13 amino acids. The CDR3 protein is CASSLAAPYEQYF. The CDR3 DNA reads TGTGCCAGCAGCTTAGCGGCCCCCTACGAGCAGTACTTC.

The V and J genes are TRBV7-3 and TRBJ2-5; D not certain. CDR3 length: 13 amino acids. The germline V gene encodes CDR1 SGHTA and CDR2 FQGTGA. V was cut by 5 bases and J by 3 bases, with 10 bases left in between. The CDR3: CASSLDKEETQYF. The CDR3 nucleotides read TGTGCCAGCAGCCTTGACAAAGAAGAGACCCAGTACTTC.

The CDR3 DNA reads as TGTGCCAGCAGCCCCCGGGTGGGGGAGCAGTTCTTC. Its translation: CASSPRVGEQFF. This chain joins TRBV7-9 and TRBJ2-1; D remains ambiguous. This CDR3 is built from 12 residues. V lost 5 bases to trimming and J lost 10 bases, with 12 bases between them. The germline gives CDR1 SEHNR, CDR2 FQNEAQ (reference sequence).